The T cell receptor (beta chain) described here comes from a study of beta chain features in type 1 diabetes. Findings and limits, study-wide: Whether TCRB rearrangement is influenced by HLA type was left unresolved in this analysis. A moderate, significant TCRB CDR3 shortening appeared in type 1 diabetes across four CD4+ subsets.

All of the isolated RNA was reverse transcribed, so expressed TCRB transcripts were sequenced. Sequenced by immunoSEQ multiplex PCR; TCRdb stores in-frame clones only, minus some. The sample yields 600,000 or so clones, around 11% seen once. Germline V gene data show CDR1 as SGHDT and CDR2 as YYEEEE. This CDR3 comprises 19 residues. V was trimmed by 0 bases and J by 2 bases, leaving 23 bases between them. To note about this clone: The antigen remains undetermined.

This clonotype was sampled from a young man with type 1 diabetes. What was sequenced was naive CD4+ T cells from blood. This chain uses TRBV5-6 with TRBJ2-5; D might be TRBD1 (6 bases). The CDR3 DNA reads TGTGCCAGCAGCTTGGACGGCCCCGCCCCGGGACAAGGGCAAGAGACCCAGTACTTC. Protein sequence: CASSLDGPAPGQGQETQYF.